The 30 T cell receptor beta chains given below trace back to one sample, sequenced in a study of metastatic and nonmetastatic thyroid tumors. MiXCR reprocessed the PCR reads for TCRdb. This sample yields 6,500 to 9,000 clones, of which less than 45% are seen a single time; approximately 40% belongs to the top ten. Every patient was untreated before thyroid surgery. Sequenced sample: tumor tissue. The receptors shown here come from a female donor with papillary thyroid cancer or a benign thyroid nodule (not recorded which). Some clones in this sample may be carry-over from other donors' samples.

The table lists this clone with many counts. The chain couples TRBV5-5 to TRBJ2-7; possibly TRBD1 for D (6 bases). Trimming stripped 1 base from V and 3 bases from J, with 8 bases between. CDR3 length: 13 amino acids. Germline CDR1 reads SGHKS; CDR2 reads YYEKEE (reference sequence). The chain's CDR3 is CASSLRTDYEQYF. The CDR3 region has the DNA TGTGCCAGCAGCTTGAGGACAGACTACGAGCAGTACTTC.

J is TRBJ2-7 and V is TRBV30; D remains ambiguous. The V end lost 0 bases, the J end lost 3 bases, and 9 bases lay between the germline ends. Germline CDR1 GTSNPN, CDR2 SVGIG (reference sequence). CDR3 length: 13 amino acids. The CDR3 here is CAWSVSGNYEQYF. As DNA, the CDR3 is TGTGCCTGGAGTGTATCTGGGAACTACGAGCAGTACTTC.

The rearrangement links TRBV20-1 to TRBJ1-3; tentative D call: TRBD1 (5 bases). CDR1 and CDR2 (germline): DFQATT, SNEGSKA (reference sequence). The V gene lost 0 bases and the J gene lost 2 bases, with 14 bases spanning the gap. The CDR3 is 16 amino acids. CDR3 nucleotides: TGCAGTGCTAGAGATCAGGGCTCATCAGCTGGAAACACCATATATTTT. This gives the protein CSARDQGSSAGNTIYF.

Only a few counts were recorded for this clone. CDR3 coding DNA: TGTGCCAGCAGTGAAGGGGACAGCTCCTACGAGCAGTACTTC. This gives the protein CASSEGDSSYEQYF. The chain uses TRBV6-1 and TRBJ2-7, with 7 positions matching TRBD1. Germline V lookup: CDR1 MNHNS, CDR2 SASEGT. The J segment lost 0 bases and the V segment lost 1 base, leaving 0 bases of the junction unmatched. The CDR3 length is 14 residues.

V and J are TRBV20-1 and TRBJ2-5; D remains unclear. This CDR3 region has 12 residues. V shed 2 bases and J shed 4 bases, with 8 bases lying between them. Germline V gives CDR1 DFQATT, CDR2 SNEGSKA (reference sequence). The CDR3 DNA follows: TGCAGTGCTAGATATTGGGTAGAGACCCAGTACTTC. This translates into CSARYWVETQYF.

V usage is TRBV11-2 and J usage is TRBJ2-2; D not certain. CDR3 size: 14 residues. Germline V gene data show CDR1 as SGHAT and CDR2 as FQNNGV. The V gene lost 2 bases and the J gene lost 4 bases, with 8 bases spanning the gap. The CDR3 here is CASSLMGSTGELFF. The CDR3 DNA follows: TGTGCCAGCAGCTTAATGGGCTCCACCGGGGAGCTGTTTTTT.

This clone occurred many times. A much larger clone sits a single nucleotide away, making a read error possible. Other DNA sequences in this sample translate to the same CDR3. This chain connects TRBV7-9 to TRBJ1-3; no definite D call. Germline loops: CDR1 SEHNR, CDR2 FQNEAQ (reference sequence). This CDR3 comprises 15 residues. Here the CDR3 DNA reads TGCGCCAGCAGCTTAGGCAGCCGGTCTGGAAACACCATATATTTT. This translates into CASSLGSRSGNTIYF.

This clone was counted between two and nine times. Other DNA sequences from this sample encode an identical CDR3 as well. The chain has TRBV28 and TRBJ1-6, with TRBD1 matching over 7 bases. The V segment lost 5 bases and the J segment 7 bases; nucleotides outside the gene matches: 8. The CDR3 length is 15 residues. The germline gives CDR1 MDHEN, CDR2 SYDVKM. The CDR3 is CASSPTQGGNSPLHF. As DNA, the CDR3 is TGTGCCAGCAGTCCGACGCAGGGGGGGAATTCACCCCTCCACTTT.

This clone was observed a few times. The CDR3 is CASSPGPSYEQYF. CDR3 DNA sequence: TGTGCCAGCTCACCGGGCCCGTCCTACGAGCAGTACTTC. The chain is built from TRBV18 and TRBJ2-7; D unresolved. V gave up 3 bases and J gave up 1 base, with 7 bases separating them. CDR3 length: 13 amino acids. The V gene's germline CDR1 is KGHSH and CDR2 LQKENI.

This clone has only a few counts. This rearrangement joins TRBV5-1 to TRBJ1-1, with 8 bases that match TRBD1. The CDR3 covers 17 residues. V lost 4 bases, J lost 7 bases, and 18 bases stayed unmatched. Germline values: CDR1 SGHRS, CDR2 YFSETQ. The CDR3 is CASSPGTGSEFGVEAFF. The CDR3, as DNA: TGCGCCAGCAGCCCGGGGACAGGCTCCGAATTCGGGGTTGAAGCTTTCTTT.

In its sample, this clone ranks as large. The rearrangement links TRBV4-2 to TRBJ1-5; 7 bases match TRBD1. Germline CDR1 reads LGHNA; CDR2 reads YNFKEQ. J lost 4 bases, V lost 2 bases, and 8 bases had no gene match. The CDR3 totals 16 residues. CDR3 in amino acids: CASSQLGDRRNQPQHF. CDR3 in DNA: TGTGCCAGCAGCCAATTAGGGGACAGACGGAATCAGCCCCAGCATTTT.

There are a few counts of this clone. The chain recombines TRBV27 with TRBJ2-1; weak D call: TRBD2 (6 bases). The CDR3 loop spans 13 amino acids. CDR1 and CDR2 (germline): MNHEY, SMNVEV (reference sequence). The ends were cut back, 5 bases at V and 7 bases at J, with 12 bases in the middle. This CDR3 is CASSLMRGNEQFF. For the CDR3, the DNA is TGTGCCAGCAGTCTCATGCGGGGAAATGAGCAGTTCTTC.

The chain combines TRBV7-2 with TRBJ1-3; TRBD1 matches 8 bases. Trimming removed 4 bases from V and 3 bases from J; junction bases left unmatched: 5. CDR1 is SGHTA, CDR2 FQGNSA, per germline. CDR3 size: 15 residues. CDR3 nucleotides: TGTGCCAGCAGCTCGCAGGGGGCCAATGGAAACACCATATATTTT. Amino acid sequence: CASSSQGANGNTIYF.

The V gene is TRBV19, the J gene TRBJ2-5; D call uncertain. The length of the CDR3 is 11 residues. V was clipped by 6 bases and J by 2 bases, with 4 bases between them. Germline values: CDR1 LNHDA, CDR2 SQIVND (reference sequence). Here the CDR3 reads CASSVQETQYF. CDR3 nucleotides: TGTGCCAGTAGCGTTCAAGAGACCCAGTACTTC.

The CDR3 nucleotides read TGTGCCAGCAGCGAGTTAGCGGTCAGGGACTACGAGCAGTACTTC. As protein: CASSELAVRDYEQYF. V and J are TRBV11-1 and TRBJ2-7, with D perhaps TRBD2 (6 bases). This CDR3 has 15 residues. The germline CDR1 and CDR2 sequences are SGHAT and FQDESV (reference sequence). The V and J ends lost 5 bases and 3 bases respectively, with 17 bases between them. The whole variable domain, filled in from reference TRBV11-1 and TRBJ2-7, reads EAEVAQSPRYKITEKSQAVAFWCDPISGHATLYWYRQILGQGPELLVQFQDESVVDDSQLPKDRFSAERLKGVDSTLKIQPAELGDSAMYLCASSELAVRDYEQYFGPGTRLTVT.

This clone was counted between two and nine times. The chain carries TRBV19 and TRBJ2-7; 13 bases match TRBD2. The CDR3 runs 13 residues. Germline V gene data show CDR1 as LNHDA and CDR2 as SQIVND (reference sequence). The ends lost 8 bases at V and 6 bases at J; junction bases unmatched: 4. The CDR3 region has the DNA TGTGCCAGTGCCGGACTAGCGGGAGCCGAGCAGTACTTC. Translating gives CASAGLAGAEQYF.

The rearrangement joins TRBV5-1 to TRBJ2-1; no firm D call. Trimming took 6 bases from V and 4 from J, leaving 8 bases between them. The CDR3 totals 12 residues. Germline V lookup: CDR1 SGHRS, CDR2 YFSETQ. CDR3 nucleotide sequence: TGCGCCAGCAAAGACGTGTACAATGAGCAGTTCTTC. It specifies CASKDVYNEQFF.

This clone counts as medium-sized (0.01 to 0.1%). The DNA of the CDR3 is TGTGCCAGCACTAGGGGACTAGCGGGAGTAGATACGCAGTATTTT. As protein: CASTRGLAGVDTQYF. The V call is TRBV6-1, the J call TRBJ2-3, with TRBD2 matching 14 bases. J lost 5 bases, V lost 7 bases, and 5 bases had no gene match. Germline lookup yields CDR1 MNHNS and CDR2 SASEGT. This CDR3 has 15 amino acids.

The chain has TRBV11-2 and TRBJ1-1; 7 nucleotides line up with TRBD1. After removal of 4 bases from V and 4 bases from J, the junction contained 18 bases not matched to a gene. The CDR3 is made up of 18 amino acids. Germline-derived CDR1 and CDR2 are SGHAT and FQNNGV. The CDR3 here is CASSSFPFLQGMGTEAFF. The CDR3 nucleotides are TGTGCCAGCAGCTCATTTCCGTTCCTACAGGGGATGGGCACTGAAGCTTTCTTT.

This clone was seen many times. V is TRBV5-4 and J is TRBJ1-4, with 7 bases lining up with TRBD1. There are 15 residues in the CDR3. The junction had 6 bases not matched to a gene; V was cut back by 4 bases and J by 3 bases. The V gene's germline CDR1 is SGHNT and CDR2 YYREEE (reference sequence). The CDR3 region is CASSPQGTANEKLFF. The DNA of the CDR3 is TGTGCCAGCAGCCCGCAGGGGACAGCTAATGAAAAACTGTTTTTT.

The chain's CDR3 is CASTPSTTYEQYV. The CDR3 DNA follows: TGTGCCAGCACCCCGTCTACGACCTACGAGCAGTACGTC. The chain links TRBV6-2 or TRBV6-3 to TRBJ2-7; D remains unclear. This CDR3 comprises 13 residues. Trimming cost V 7 bases and J 2 bases, with 12 bases left between them. CDR1 MNHEY and CDR2 SVGEGT come from the germline V gene.

The gene calls are TRBV4-1 and TRBJ2-7, with D uncertain. In germline, CDR1 is MGHRA, CDR2 YSYEKL. The CDR3 spans 14 residues. Trimming left V 0 bases short and J 4 bases short, with 10 bases between. The CDR3 sequence is CASSQDPRCYEQYF. As DNA, the CDR3 is TGCGCCAGCAGCCAAGATCCTAGGTGTTACGAGCAGTACTTC.

The table lists this clone with a few counts. The genes are TRBV6-1 and TRBJ2-1, with D perhaps TRBD2 (6 bases). Germline CDR1 reads MNHNS; CDR2 reads SASEGT. Trimming cost V 8 bases and J 5 bases, with 10 bases left between them. The CDR3 is 12 residues long. CDR3 protein: CASGLANNEQFF. The CDR3 DNA reads TGTGCCAGCGGGCTAGCGAACAATGAGCAGTTCTTC.

The CDR3 nucleotides read TGTGCCAGCTCACCACCCAGGGAGAGTAATGGCTACACCTTC. It translates to CASSPPRESNGYTF. This rearrangement joins TRBV18 to TRBJ1-2; tentatively, D is TRBD1 (5 bases). Germline CDR1 KGHSH, CDR2 LQKENI. The V gene lost 0 bases and the J gene lost 6 bases, with 11 bases spanning the gap. CDR3 length equals 14 residues.

This clone has a handful of counts. The chain has TRBV15 and TRBJ2-4; no clear D. The CDR3 has 17 amino acids. Germline V lookup: CDR1 LNHNV, CDR2 YYDKDF (reference sequence). The V end was cut by 0 bases, the J end by 1 base, with 13 bases between. For the CDR3, the DNA is TGTGCCACCAGCAGAGAGGGTCGCGGTGGGGCCAAAAACATTCAGTACTTC. It specifies CATSREGRGGAKNIQYF.

Relative to its sample, this clone is medium-sized. The J gene is TRBJ2-1, the V gene TRBV29-1; no firm D call. Germline loops: CDR1 SQVTM, CDR2 ANQGSEA. This CDR3 contains 11 residues. The V end was cut by 6 bases, the J end by 8 bases, with 11 bases between. This CDR3 reads CSVLSLDEQFF. The DNA of the CDR3 is TGCAGCGTCCTAAGCTTGGATGAGCAGTTCTTC.

The sample holds many counts of this clone. V gene TRBV7-9 combines with J gene TRBJ2-5; no firm D call. Trimming cost V 5 bases and J 5 bases, with 18 bases left between them. Germline CDR1 and CDR2: SEHNR and FQNEAQ (reference sequence). This CDR3 is 15 amino acids long. The CDR3 DNA reads TGTGCCAGCAGCGGCCGACATATCAGTCTGGAGACCCAGTACTTC. Amino acids: CASSGRHISLETQYF.

The V gene is TRBV6-1, the J gene TRBJ2-2, with 12 bases matching TRBD2. Unmatched junction bases numbered 2, after V lost 6 bases and J lost 3 bases. Germline V gene data show CDR1 as MNHNS and CDR2 as SASEGT. This CDR3 region has 15 residues. The CDR3: CASRGLAGYTGELFF. The CDR3 DNA reads TGTGCCAGCAGGGGACTAGCGGGCTACACCGGGGAGCTGTTTTTT.

By its share, this clone is medium-sized (0.01 to 0.1%). The rearrangement joins TRBV12-5 to TRBJ2-6; 7 nucleotides align to TRBD1. With V trimmed by 8 bases and J by 4 bases, 11 bases remained unmatched. The CDR3 has 16 residues. The germline gives CDR1 LGHNT, CDR2 FRNRAP. The DNA for the CDR3 is TGTGCTAGTTCCACAGGGGCAATAGACGGGGCCAACGTCCTGACTTTC. Amino acid sequence: CASSTGAIDGANVLTF.

Relative to its sample, this clone is medium-sized. The V gene is TRBV7-2, the J gene TRBJ2-5; TRBD2 agrees at 8 bases. CDR3 length equals 13 residues. From germline, CDR1 is SGHTA and CDR2 FQGNSA. The junction had 3 bases not matched to a gene; V was cut back by 5 bases and J by 4 bases. The CDR3 nucleotides read TGTGCCAGCAGCCTCCGGGAGGGAGAGACCCAGTACTTC. Translation gives CASSLREGETQYF.